This T cell receptor beta chain emerged from a study of regulatory T cells in long-lasting Graves disease. Background on the study: For under 3 months, newly diagnosed Graves' patients had been taking antithyroid drugs. General study points: Preferential use of TRBV28, TRBJ1-2 and TRBJ2-5 was seen in persistent disease. Comparison showed that persistent patients shared more public clonotypes (about 2,600) than new patients (about 880).

Time point noted: newly diagnosed GD, antithyroid drugs for less than 3 months. The TCR library was prepared using RNA isolated from PBMCs. From an endocrinology department in Xi'an, China, came the patients. The count of this clonotype is one. Its specificity is unknown. For TCR beta, libraries came from iRepertoire HTBI primers and Arm-PCR of CDR3 regions. One entry per CDR3 protein results from TCRdb running MiXCR on the multiplex PCR reads. The table has approximately 540,000 distinct CDR3 sequences, approximately 12% seen once. This CDR3 is 16 amino acids long. CDR1 and CDR2 (germline): SGHTA, FQGNSA. Trimming cost V 1 base and J 0 bases, with 10 bases left between them. This sample was shared with a second study, whose subject was T cells in Graves' hyperthyroidism and ophthalmopathy.

The receptor was isolated from a woman aged 30 to 39 with Graves disease. The V and J genes are TRBV7-2 and TRBJ1-5; D is possibly TRBD1 (6 bases). The input for sequencing was peripheral blood mononuclear cells (PBMCs), taken at new diagnosis, from a patient treated with antithyroid drugs. CDR3 loop: CASSLEGTYSNQPQHF. Here the CDR3 DNA reads TGTGCCAGCAGCTTAGAAGGGACATATAGCAATCAGCCCCAGCATTTT.